This is a list of T cell receptor beta chains from one sample in a study of Graves' ophthalmopathy and Graves' hyperthyroidism. Each CDR3 protein is one row after TCRdb ran MiXCR on the multiplex PCR reads. The sample carries about 740,000 distinct CDR3 sequences, roughly 40% recorded once. The specimen was peripheral blood. These receptors were obtained from an adult man with Graves' ophthalmopathy. Both conserved end residues are part of each CDR3. A D gene is named only where the DNA matches it firmly. Part of the rows lack a size; the others show once, few, many or a class for expanded clones.

clone_size: many
v_call: TRBV10-3
d_call: NA
j_call: TRBJ1-2
cdr3_aa: CASSYLGYGYTF
cdr3_nt: TGTGCCAGCAGTTACTTGGGTTATGGCTACACCTTC

clone_size: NA
v_call: TRBV11-2
d_call: NA
j_call: TRBJ2-7
cdr3_aa: CASSLGDRPYEQYF
cdr3_nt: TGTGCCAGCAGCCTAGGGGACCGACCCTACGAGCAGTACTTC

clone_size: NA
v_call: TRBV13
d_call: NA
j_call: TRBJ2-2
cdr3_aa: CASSLVGQSNTGELFF
cdr3_nt: TGTGCCAGCAGCTTAGTGGGGCAATCGAACACCGGGGAGCTGTTTTTT

clone_size: NA
v_call: TRBV4-1
d_call: NA
j_call: TRBJ2-7
cdr3_aa: CASSQVGGLEQYF
cdr3_nt: TGCGCCAGCAGCCAAGTTGGAGGGCTCGAGCAGTACTTC

clone_size: NA
v_call: TRBV7-9
d_call: NA
j_call: TRBJ1-4
cdr3_aa: CASSSYSGRGEKLFF
cdr3_nt: TGTGCCAGCAGCTCTTATTCCGGACGAGGCGAAAAACTGTTTTTT

clone_size: NA
v_call: TRBV19
d_call: NA
j_call: TRBJ1-4
cdr3_aa: CASRNPGTQTEKLFF
cdr3_nt: TGTGCCAGTAGGAATCCCGGGACTCAAACCGAAAAACTGTTTTTT

clone_size: once
v_call: TRBV25-1
d_call: TRBD1
j_call: TRBJ1-6
cdr3_aa: CASSYGGQYNSPLHF
cdr3_nt: TGTGCCAGCAGTTACGGGGGACAGTATAATTCACCCCTCCACTTT

clone_size: few
v_call: TRBV6-6
d_call: TRBD2
j_call: TRBJ2-7
cdr3_aa: CASSYRGVRYEQYF
cdr3_nt: TGTGCCAGCAGTTACCGGGGGGTGAGGTACGAGCAGTACTTC

clone_size: few
v_call: TRBV6-5
d_call: TRBD1
j_call: TRBJ1-4
cdr3_aa: CASSEEGTGGEKLFF
cdr3_nt: TGTGCCAGCAGTGAAGAAGGGACAGGGGGTGAAAAACTGTTTTTT

clone_size: NA
v_call: TRBV10-3
d_call: TRBD1
j_call: TRBJ2-7
cdr3_aa: CASSTGQLTAHEQYF
cdr3_nt: TGTGCCAGCAGTACGGGACAGCTGACGGCACACGAGCAGTACTTC

clone_size: few
v_call: TRBV6-5
d_call: TRBD2
j_call: TRBJ2-7
cdr3_aa: CASSRLAGGFEQYF
cdr3_nt: TGTGCCAGCAGCCGACTAGCGGGAGGTTTCGAGCAGTACTTC

clone_size: many
v_call: TRBV10-3
d_call: TRBD1
j_call: TRBJ1-3
cdr3_aa: CAISGTGNLDSGNTIYF
cdr3_nt: TGTGCCATCAGTGGGACAGGGAACCTCGACTCTGGAAACACCATATATTTT

clone_size: NA
v_call: TRBV2
d_call: NA
j_call: TRBJ1-5
cdr3_aa: CASSDNGQGNQPQHF
cdr3_nt: TGTGCCAGCAGTGATAACGGACAAGGCAATCAGCCCCAGCATTTT

clone_size: NA
v_call: TRBV29-1
d_call: TRBD2
j_call: TRBJ2-2
cdr3_aa: CSVIDGLAGGLNTGELFF
cdr3_nt: TGCAGCGTTATAGATGGGCTAGCGGGGGGCCTTAACACCGGGGAGCTGTTTTTT

clone_size: NA
v_call: TRBV2
d_call: NA
j_call: TRBJ1-2
cdr3_aa: CASSFRHQGGPHYTF
cdr3_nt: TGTGCCAGCAGTTTCCGACATCAGGGCGGGCCCCATTACACCTTC

clone_size: once
v_call: TRBV7-8
d_call: NA
j_call: TRBJ2-5
cdr3_aa: CASRPSGEQETQYF
cdr3_nt: TGTGCCAGCAGACCCTCCGGGGAGCAAGAGACCCAGTACTTC

clone_size: NA
v_call: TRBV7-2
d_call: NA
j_call: TRBJ1-1
cdr3_aa: CASTHPGGLGGTEAFF
cdr3_nt: TGTGCCAGCACCCACCCCGGGGGCCTGGGGGGGACTGAAGCTTTCTTT

clone_size: few
v_call: TRBV7-9
d_call: NA
j_call: TRBJ2-7
cdr3_aa: CASSLASLATYEQYF
cdr3_nt: TGTGCCAGCAGCTTGGCAAGCCTAGCTACCTACGAGCAGTACTTC

clone_size: many
v_call: TRBV15
d_call: TRBD1
j_call: TRBJ1-1
cdr3_aa: CATSRNTGAPNTEAFF
cdr3_nt: TGTGCCACCAGCAGAAATACAGGGGCCCCGAACACTGAAGCTTTCTTT

clone_size: many
v_call: TRBV7-9
d_call: TRBD1
j_call: TRBJ2-2
cdr3_aa: CASSRGTGKTGELFF
cdr3_nt: TGTGCCAGCAGCCGTGGGACAGGGAAAACCGGGGAGCTGTTTTTT

clone_size: NA
v_call: TRBV7-2
d_call: TRBD2
j_call: TRBJ2-7
cdr3_aa: CASSHVGTLGLAGATYEQYF
cdr3_nt: TGTGCCAGCAGCCACGTCGGGACCCTGGGACTAGCGGGAGCGACCTACGAGCAGTACTTC

clone_size: many
v_call: TRBV7-2
d_call: NA
j_call: TRBJ1-5
cdr3_aa: CASSLESDSNQPQHF
cdr3_nt: TGTGCCAGCAGCTTAGAATCCGATAGCAATCAGCCCCAGCATTTT

clone_size: NA
v_call: TRBV7-3
d_call: TRBD1
j_call: TRBJ2-5
cdr3_aa: CASSQQGPRETQYF
cdr3_nt: TGTGCCAGCAGCCAACAGGGGCCAAGAGAGACCCAGTACTTC

clone_size: many
v_call: TRBV9
d_call: NA
j_call: TRBJ1-6
cdr3_aa: CASSADRRDSPLHF
cdr3_nt: TGTGCCAGCAGCGCCGATCGTCGGGATTCACCCCTCCACTTT

clone_size: NA
v_call: TRBV9
d_call: TRBD2
j_call: TRBJ2-3
cdr3_aa: CASSPVLAGLSDTQYF
cdr3_nt: TGTGCCAGCAGCCCCGTACTAGCGGGGTTATCAGATACGCAGTATTTT

clone_size: few
v_call: TRBV7-9
d_call: NA
j_call: TRBJ1-1
cdr3_aa: CASSPSQGITEAFF
cdr3_nt: TGTGCCAGCAGCCCCTCACAGGGTATCACTGAAGCTTTCTTT

clone_size: NA
v_call: TRBV20-1
d_call: TRBD1
j_call: TRBJ2-7
cdr3_aa: CSARDLGQGTSYEQYF
cdr3_nt: TGCAGTGCTAGAGATCTCGGACAGGGAACGTCCTACGAGCAGTACTTC

clone_size: few
v_call: TRBV9
d_call: TRBD1
j_call: TRBJ1-2
cdr3_aa: CASSVPGGKYGYTF
cdr3_nt: TGTGCCAGCAGCGTCCCAGGGGGGAAATATGGCTACACCTTC

clone_size: few
v_call: TRBV30
d_call: TRBD1
j_call: TRBJ1-2
cdr3_aa: CAWSEQGPYGYTF
cdr3_nt: TGTGCCTGGAGTGAACAGGGGCCCTATGGCTACACCTTC

clone_size: NA
v_call: TRBV5-6
d_call: NA
j_call: TRBJ1-1
cdr3_aa: CASFGRGDEAFF
cdr3_nt: TGTGCCAGCTTCGGTAGAGGGGATGAAGCTTTCTTT

clone_size: many
v_call: TRBV5-4
d_call: NA
j_call: TRBJ2-6
cdr3_aa: CAVPSGANVLTF
cdr3_nt: TGTGCCGTCCCATCTGGGGCCAACGTCCTGACTTTC

clone_size: NA
v_call: TRBV29-1
d_call: TRBD1
j_call: TRBJ1-2
cdr3_aa: CSVDSRGQGIYGYTF
cdr3_nt: TGCAGCGTTGATTCGAGGGGACAGGGGATCTATGGCTACACCTTC

clone_size: NA
v_call: TRBV20-1
d_call: NA
j_call: TRBJ1-5
cdr3_aa: CSASPVVGGQPQHF
cdr3_nt: TGCAGTGCTAGTCCGGTTGTGGGGGGTCAGCCCCAGCATTTT

clone_size: NA
v_call: TRBV7-3
d_call: NA
j_call: TRBJ2-7
cdr3_aa: CASSDRYGQYF
cdr3_nt: TGTGCCAGCAGTGACCGATACGGGCAGTACTTC

clone_size: once
v_call: TRBV7-9
d_call: TRBD2
j_call: TRBJ2-7
cdr3_aa: CASSQVASGTYEQYF
cdr3_nt: TGCGCCAGCAGCCAAGTGGCTAGCGGCACCTACGAGCAGTACTTC

clone_size: few
v_call: TRBV19
d_call: NA
j_call: TRBJ2-7
cdr3_aa: CASSIAAFTYEQYF
cdr3_nt: TGTGCCAGTAGTATAGCGGCATTTACCTACGAGCAGTACTTC

clone_size: NA
v_call: TRBV2
d_call: NA
j_call: TRBJ2-5
cdr3_aa: CAWSVNRKETQYF
cdr3_nt: TGTGCCTGGAGTGTAAACAGGAAAGAGACCCAGTACTTC

clone_size: NA
v_call: TRBV25-1
d_call: NA
j_call: TRBJ2-7
cdr3_aa: CASRQRDEQYF
cdr3_nt: TGTGCCAGCAGACAGAGGGACGAGCAGTACTTC

clone_size: NA
v_call: TRBV11-1
d_call: TRBD1
j_call: TRBJ2-7
cdr3_aa: CASSGPGTGNYEQYF
cdr3_nt: TGTGCCAGCAGCGGTCCCGGGACAGGGAACTACGAGCAGTACTTC

clone_size: NA
v_call: TRBV10-3
d_call: TRBD1
j_call: TRBJ1-4
cdr3_aa: CAISAASGTGREKLFF
cdr3_nt: TGTGCCATCAGTGCCGCGTCCGGGACAGGGCGAGAAAAACTGTTTTTT

clone_size: many
v_call: TRBV7-9
d_call: NA
j_call: TRBJ2-5
cdr3_aa: CASSFGGALKSQETQYF
cdr3_nt: TGTGCCAGCAGCTTCGGCGGTGCGTTGAAGTCTCAAGAGACCCAGTACTTC

clone_size: NA
v_call: TRBV2
d_call: TRBD1
j_call: TRBJ1-5
cdr3_aa: CASSEGAGTGVQPQHF
cdr3_nt: TGTGCCAGCAGTGAAGGGGCCGGGACAGGCGTTCAGCCCCAGCATTTT

clone_size: NA
v_call: TRBV5-5
d_call: NA
j_call: TRBJ1-5
cdr3_aa: CASSLGSTLYSNQPQHF
cdr3_nt: TGTGCCAGCAGCTTGGGCTCGACACTCTATAGCAATCAGCCCCAGCATTTT

clone_size: many
v_call: TRBV7-9
d_call: TRBD1
j_call: TRBJ1-1
cdr3_aa: CASRPSGQGIGGEAFF
cdr3_nt: TGTGCCAGCAGGCCCTCGGGACAGGGGATCGGTGGTGAAGCTTTCTTT

clone_size: NA
v_call: TRBV20-1
d_call: NA
j_call: TRBJ1-5
cdr3_aa: CSVSGGGTGNQPQHF
cdr3_nt: TGCAGTGTCAGTGGAGGGGGTACTGGCAATCAGCCCCAGCATTTT

clone_size: NA
v_call: TRBV20-1
d_call: NA
j_call: TRBJ2-7
cdr3_aa: CSASPQGGSSYEQYF
cdr3_nt: TGCAGTGCTAGCCCCCAAGGGGGGAGCTCCTACGAGCAGTACTTC

clone_size: NA
v_call: TRBV10-2
d_call: NA
j_call: TRBJ2-7
cdr3_aa: CASGGLSSRSYEQYF
cdr3_nt: TGCGCCAGCGGGGGTTTAAGCTCCCGCTCCTACGAGCAGTACTTC

clone_size: many
v_call: TRBV7-9
d_call: NA
j_call: TRBJ2-5
cdr3_aa: CASSLAGVRETQYF
cdr3_nt: TGTGCCAGCAGCTTAGCTGGGGTCCGAGAGACCCAGTACTTC

clone_size: many
v_call: TRBV7-2
d_call: NA
j_call: TRBJ1-6
cdr3_aa: CASSRYQDNSPLHF
cdr3_nt: TGTGCCAGCAGCCGATATCAGGATAATTCACCCCTCCACTTT

clone_size: few
v_call: TRBV9
d_call: NA
j_call: TRBJ1-1
cdr3_aa: CASSPAGGDTEAFF
cdr3_nt: TGTGCCAGCAGCCCGGCGGGGGGTGACACTGAAGCTTTCTTT

clone_size: NA
v_call: TRBV7-9
d_call: NA
j_call: TRBJ1-4
cdr3_aa: CASSSFDAGRLFF
cdr3_nt: TGTGCCAGCAGCTCTTTCGACGCTGGTAGACTGTTTTTT

clone_size: NA
v_call: TRBV29-1
d_call: NA
j_call: TRBJ2-7
cdr3_aa: CSVEDNETYEQYF
cdr3_nt: TGCAGCGTTGAAGATAACGAGACCTACGAGCAGTACTTC

clone_size: NA
v_call: TRBV2
d_call: TRBD1
j_call: TRBJ1-2
cdr3_aa: CASGGRGKDGYTF
cdr3_nt: TGTGCCAGCGGAGGCAGGGGGAAGGATGGCTACACCTTC

clone_size: few
v_call: TRBV20-1
d_call: NA
j_call: TRBJ2-6
cdr3_aa: CSALQGSGANVLTF
cdr3_nt: TGCAGTGCCCTCCAGGGCTCTGGGGCCAACGTCCTGACTTTC

clone_size: NA
v_call: TRBV15
d_call: TRBD1
j_call: TRBJ2-5
cdr3_aa: CATSSRDRASF
cdr3_nt: TGTGCCACCAGCAGTAGGGACAGGGCGTCCTTC

clone_size: NA
v_call: TRBV20-1
d_call: NA
j_call: TRBJ1-1
cdr3_aa: CSARDFQTRGADTEAFF
cdr3_nt: TGCAGTGCTAGAGATTTTCAGACTCGGGGGGCGGACACTGAAGCTTTCTTT

clone_size: many
v_call: TRBV12-3/TRBV12-4
d_call: NA
j_call: TRBJ1-5
cdr3_aa: CASTATGGRNQPQHF
cdr3_nt: TGTGCCAGCACCGCGACTGGAGGCCGCAATCAGCCCCAGCATTTT